This T cell receptor beta chain was sequenced during a study of pediatric ulcerative colitis. The protocol was immunoSEQ multiplex PCR, while the TCRdb copy is restricted to in-frame clones and leaves out a portion. Seen here are 60,000 or so clones, 70% to 85% observed once, and the top ten hold about 5.2%. The sequenced sample was blood. The TCR sequence derives from a boy younger than 18 with moderate ulcerative colitis.

The CDR3 bases are TGTGCCAGTAGTCTGCGGAGGCCAGGCGGTATGAACACTGAAGCTTTCTTT. This codes for CASSLRRPGGMNTEAFF. The rearrangement links TRBV19 to TRBJ1-1; D not resolved. V shed 5 bases and J shed 0 bases, with 19 bases lying between them. Germline V CDR1 and CDR2: LNHDA, SQIVND (reference sequence). This CDR3 region has 17 residues.